This TCR beta chain appears in the sequencing data of a study of cytomegalovirus exposure and HLA in healthy donors. Study-level findings and limits: A few V segments could not be told apart, such as TRBV6-2 and TRBV6-3, and were left out. In vitro assays verified that three CMV-associated chains recognized CMV antigens specifically.

CDR1 LGHNA and CDR2 YSLEER come from the germline V gene. V was cut by 1 base and J by 4 bases, with 16 bases left in between. The CDR3 runs 16 residues. Amplification used 60 Vbeta primers and 13 Jbeta primers. Sequenced by immunoSEQ multiplex PCR; TCRdb stores in-frame clones only, minus some. The repertoire holds 150,000 to 200,000 clones, with roughly four fifths as singletons. Concerning this clone: Its antigen is unidentified.

Input material: PBMCs. V and J are TRBV4-3 and TRBJ2-5; tentative D call: TRBD2 (5 bases). The TCR was taken from a woman in her late teens or twenties in good health and CMV-seropositive. CDR3 DNA: TGCGCCAGCAGCCAAGGAAGACTATTGGCAGGAGAGACCCAGTACTTC. Its protein product is CASSQGRLLAGETQYF.